Listed here are 30 T cell receptor beta chains from one sample, sequenced in a study of cytomegalovirus exposure and HLA in healthy donors. PCR involved 60 Vbeta and 13 Jbeta primers. Here immunoSEQ multiplex PCR was the method, and the copy in TCRdb shows in-frame clones only, minus some. The data contain around 140,000 clones, about 84% of them singletons. The sequenced sample was PBMCs. The receptors were sampled from a man in his fifties in good health and CMV-seronegative.

The CDR3 loop is CASSSTGGLTDTQYF. The CDR3 DNA follows: TGTGCCAGCAGTTCGACAGGGGGCTTAACAGATACGCAGTATTTT. The chain couples TRBV28 to TRBJ2-3; TRBD1 matches 10 bases. The CDR3 totals 15 residues. The trim removed 4 bases at V and 3 bases at J, leaving 4 bases unmatched. Germline V lookup: CDR1 MDHEN, CDR2 SYDVKM.

This clone appeared a single time. The V call is TRBV7-6, the J call TRBJ2-5; possibly TRBD1 for D (5 bases). V gave up 0 bases and J gave up 6 bases, with 14 bases separating them. The CDR3 contains 15 residues. The germline CDR1 and CDR2 sequences are SGHVS and FNYEAQ. This CDR3 is CASSLALLKGQTQYF. DNA for the CDR3: TGTGCCAGCAGCTTAGCGCTTTTAAAGGGGCAGACCCAGTACTTC.

About this clone itself: Other DNA sequences of this sample code for an identical CDR3. The chain is built from TRBV5-1 and TRBJ1-5; 9 bases map to TRBD1. The CDR3 extends over 14 amino acids. V gave up 4 bases and J gave up 5 bases; unmatched junction bases: 4. The V gene's germline CDR1 is SGHRS and CDR2 YFSETQ. The CDR3 coding sequence is TGCGCCAGCAGCGCGGGACAGGGTGATCAGCCCCAGCATTTT. Translated: CASSAGQGDQPQHF.

The rearrangement uses TRBV6-5 and TRBJ1-2; no clear D. Trimming removed 6 bases from V and 4 bases from J, with 18 bases in between. CDR1 and CDR2 (germline): MNHEY, SVGAGI. This CDR3 comprises 15 residues. The CDR3 region is CASSDGGTPLYGYTF. CDR3 nucleotide sequence: TGTGCCAGCAGCGATGGCGGAACTCCCCTCTATGGCTACACCTTC.

V is TRBV29-1 and J is TRBJ2-5; D gene ambiguous. Gene TRBJ2-7 matches the end of the DNA better, so the J call may be wrong. Germline V gene sequence: CDR1 SQVTM, CDR2 ANQGSEA. The CDR3 length is 13 residues. Written as DNA, the CDR3 is TGCAGCTTCCAGGCCCCTCGATCCTACGAGCAGTACTTC. Translation: CSFQAPRSYEQYF.

The chain is built from TRBV7-2 and TRBJ2-7; 7 bases are shared with TRBD2. CDR3 length: 15 residues. Germline V CDR1 and CDR2: SGHTA, FQGNSA. The J segment lost 5 bases and the V segment lost 5 bases, leaving 12 bases of the junction unmatched. CDR3 in amino acids: CASSGGVVRRNEQYF. DNA of the CDR3: TGTGCCAGCAGCGGGGGGGTAGTCAGGCGGAACGAGCAGTACTTC.

The gene calls are TRBV5-1 and TRBJ2-1; 8 nucleotides line up with TRBD1. The CDR3 sequence is 13 residues long. With 8 bases clipped from V and 8 bases from J, the junction kept 9 bases outside the gene matches. Germline V gene sequence: CDR1 SGHRS, CDR2 YFSETQ. The CDR3, as DNA: TGCGCCAGTAGCCGGGACAGGAGCTATGAGCAGTTCTTC. Amino acids: CASSRDRSYEQFF.

This clone was counted between two and nine times. The chain uses TRBV9 and TRBJ2-2; no firm D call. Trimming shortened V by 3 bases and J by 3 bases, and 3 bases separated the two germline ends. This CDR3 has 12 residues. Germline loops: CDR1 SGDLS, CDR2 YYNGEE. The CDR3 region is CASSDYTGELFF. The CDR3 DNA follows: TGTGCCAGCAGCGACTACACCGGGGAGCTGTTTTTT.

The chain combines TRBV11-2 with TRBJ2-7; TRBD2 aligns across 13 bases. Trimming removed 1 base from V and 4 bases from J; junction bases left unmatched: 1. CDR1 is SGHAT and CDR2 is FQNNGV in the germline V gene. The CDR3 length is 15 residues. The CDR3 DNA is TGTGCCAGCAGCTTAGTGACTAGCGGGAGGTACGAGCAGTACTTC. Translating gives CASSLVTSGRYEQYF.

About this clone itself: The sample has other DNA sequences that encode this CDR3 too. The CDR3 sequence is CASSLSGSEGGYTF. The CDR3 DNA sequence: TGTGCCAGCAGCTTATCAGGCTCGGAAGGTGGCTACACCTTC. This chain joins TRBV11-1 and TRBJ1-2; D unresolved. Germline V gene lookup returns CDR1 SGHAT and CDR2 FQDESV (reference sequence). The V end lost 2 bases, the J end lost 7 bases, and 14 bases lay between the germline ends. The length of the CDR3 is 14 residues.

This clone has only a few counts. The chain joins TRBV2 to TRBJ1-4, with TRBD1 identical over 7 bases. From germline, CDR1 is SNHLY and CDR2 FYNNEI. V shed 4 bases and J 8 bases; nucleotides not matched to a gene: 10. This CDR3 has 15 amino acids. CDR3 in DNA: TGTGCCAGCAGTGCTAACAGGGGACGAGGGGAAAAACTGTTTTTT. This codes for CASSANRGRGEKLFF.

V usage is TRBV5-8 and J usage is TRBJ2-1; 9 bases map to TRBD2. The CDR3 has 17 amino acids. Germline V lookup: CDR1 SGHTS, CDR2 YDEGEE. Trimming removed 0 bases from V and 4 bases from J; junction bases left unmatched: 8. CDR3 residues: CASSLAVLAGTYNEQFF. The CDR3 coding sequence is TGTGCCAGCAGCTTGGCGGTTCTAGCGGGGACTTACAATGAGCAGTTCTTC.

This clone was counted a single time. The V and J genes are TRBV6-1 and TRBJ1-4, with D possibly being TRBD1 (5 bases). CDR1 and CDR2 (germline): MNHNS, SASEGT. The CDR3 loop spans 14 amino acids. V was clipped by 6 bases and J by 8 bases, with 16 bases between them. This CDR3 is CASRGSVEGEKLFF. CDR3 coding DNA: TGTGCCAGCAGGGGATCAGTGGAGGGGGAAAAACTGTTTTTT.

The J gene is TRBJ2-7, the V gene TRBV28, with D maybe TRBD1 (5 bases). This CDR3 is 18 amino acids long. Germline values: CDR1 MDHEN, CDR2 SYDVKM. The germline V and J ends were trimmed by 7 bases and 1 base, with 26 bases remaining between them. CDR3: CASTPLGRWGAPSYEQYF. CDR3 bases: TGTGCCAGCACCCCCCTGGGTCGGTGGGGCGCACCATCCTACGAGCAGTACTTC.

This chain connects TRBV29-1 to TRBJ2-1; TRBD2 matches at 9 bases. V shed 2 bases, J shed 10 bases, and the junction held 9 bases outside the gene matches. CDR1 and CDR2 from the germline V gene are SQVTM and ANQGSEA. The length of the CDR3 is 14 residues. The CDR3 sequence: CSVERGGGAGEQFF. For the CDR3, the DNA is TGCAGCGTTGAACGAGGCGGGGGGGCTGGAGAGCAGTTCTTC.

This clone was picked up one time. This chain links TRBV6-5 with TRBJ2-1, with 8 bases matching TRBD2. There are 15 residues in the CDR3. Unmatched junction bases numbered 7, after V lost 6 bases and J lost 3 bases. Looked up from germline, CDR1 is MNHEY and CDR2 is SVGAGI. CDR3 sequence reads: CASRSPGLDYNEQFF. The DNA for the CDR3 is TGTGCCAGCAGATCACCGGGACTAGACTACAATGAGCAGTTCTTC.

V is TRBV9 and J is TRBJ1-1, with D unclear. V was pared by 3 bases and J by 2 bases, with 11 bases between. The CDR3 has 14 residues. Germline V gene lookup returns CDR1 SGDLS and CDR2 YYNGEE. The DNA of the CDR3 is TGTGCCAGCAGCGCCACGTGGAGTAACACTGAAGCTTTCTTT. Its protein is CASSATWSNTEAFF.

The chain uses TRBV6-1 and TRBJ2-1; D perhaps matches TRBD2 (6 bases). Looked up from germline, CDR1 is MNHNS and CDR2 is SASEGT. This CDR3 comprises 15 residues. Between the trimmed V and J ends, which lost 4 bases and 6 bases, there was a span of 16 bases. Written as DNA, the CDR3 is TGTGCCAGCAGTGGGGGGGTATTCCAGCTCAATGAGCAGTTCTTC. Encoded protein: CASSGGVFQLNEQFF.

The chain recombines TRBV28 with TRBJ1-1, with 11 bases identical to TRBD1. This CDR3 spans 14 amino acids. The J segment lost 6 bases and the V segment lost 2 bases, leaving 2 bases of the junction unmatched. Germline CDR1 and CDR2: MDHEN and SYDVKM. DNA for the CDR3: TGTGCCAGCAGTTTAGGACAGGGGGCTTCTGAAGCTTTCTTT. This sequence encodes CASSLGQGASEAFF. The entire variable domain, with the rest obtained from reference TRBV28 and TRBJ1-1, is as follows: DVKVTQSSRYLVKRTGEKVFLECVQDMDHENMFWYRQDPGLGLRLIYFSYDVKMKEKGDIPEGYSVSREKKERFSLILESASTNQTSMYLCASSLGQGASEAFFGQGTRLTVV.

V gene TRBV6-1 combines with J gene TRBJ2-7; D is unclear. Trimming removed 3 bases at V and 1 base at J, with 7 bases between. CDR1 is MNHNS, CDR2 SASEGT, per germline. This CDR3 is 13 amino acids long. The CDR3 sequence: CASSEFQSYEQYF. In nucleotides, the CDR3 is TGTGCCAGCAGTGAGTTCCAATCCTACGAGCAGTACTTC.

This clone has only a few counts. This chain uses TRBV29-1 with TRBJ2-3; D remains ambiguous. V was pared by 2 bases and J by 0 bases, with 12 bases between. Germline V gene lookup returns CDR1 SQVTM and CDR2 ANQGSEA. This CDR3 comprises 15 residues. This chain's CDR3 is CSVESYGQSTDTQYF. The CDR3 region has the DNA TGCAGCGTTGAATCTTATGGGCAGAGCACAGATACGCAGTATTTT.

There are a few counts of this clone. The chain carries TRBV5-1 and TRBJ2-1; perhaps TRBD2 as D (5 bases). V lost 6 bases and J lost 0, with 16 bases in between. This CDR3 spans 16 amino acids. Germline CDR1 SGHRS, CDR2 YFSETQ. The CDR3 sequence is CASTLVRGSSYNEQFF. The CDR3 DNA is TGCGCCAGCACCCTTGTGAGAGGGAGCTCCTACAATGAGCAGTTCTTC.

In this sample, this clone turned up a few times. The chain couples TRBV11-2 to TRBJ2-2; the D gene is possibly TRBD2 (6 bases). Germline CDR1 SGHAT, CDR2 FQNNGV. V was cut by 4 bases and J by 7 bases, with 16 bases left in between. There are 15 residues in the CDR3. CDR3 DNA: TGTGCCAGCAGCTGGGGAGGACTAAGGCGCGGGGAGCTGTTTTTT. It translates to CASSWGGLRRGELFF.

This clone occurred a few times. V usage is TRBV6-1 and J usage is TRBJ2-3; 10 positions match TRBD2. V shed 0 bases and J 2 bases; nucleotides not matched to a gene: 11. Germline CDR1 MNHNS, CDR2 SASEGT. The CDR3 contains 19 residues. Here the CDR3 reads CASSEAGGSGRGATDTQYF. The CDR3 DNA follows: TGTGCCAGCAGTGAAGCGGGGGGGAGCGGGAGGGGTGCCACAGATACGCAGTATTTT.

The V and J genes are TRBV9 and TRBJ2-5, with 8 bases aligning to TRBD2. The CDR3 sequence is 18 residues long. Per germline, CDR1 SGDLS and CDR2 YYNGEE. V was pared by 3 bases and J by 5 bases, with 18 bases of the junction left unmatched. In nucleotides, the CDR3 is TGTGCCAGCAGCGAAGACCGGCCGTGGGCGGGAGGAAAGGAGACCCAGTACTTC. Amino acid sequence: CASSEDRPWAGGKETQYF. Supplemented by reference TRBV9 and TRBJ2-5, the full variable domain reads DSGVTQTPKHLITATGQRVTLRCSPRSGDLSVYWYQQSLDQGLQFLIQYYNGEERAKGNILERFSAQQFPDLHSELNLSSLELGDSALYFCASSEDRPWAGGKETQYFGPGTRLLVL.

This clone turned up a few times. This chain links TRBV10-2 with TRBJ2-7, with unresolved D. Germline CDR1 reads WSHSY; CDR2 reads SAAADI. This CDR3 spans 15 amino acids. Trimming removed 7 bases from V and 2 bases from J, with 18 bases in between. The CDR3 is CASKSSRATTYEQYF. The CDR3 DNA reads as TGCGCCAGCAAATCCTCGCGTGCTACGACCTACGAGCAGTACTTC.

This chain links TRBV7-9 with TRBJ2-7; a possible D gene is TRBD1 (6 bases). CDR1 is SEHNR, CDR2 FQNEAQ, per germline (reference sequence). The V end lost 5 bases, the J end lost 2 bases, and 10 bases lay between the germline ends. The CDR3 sequence is 13 residues long. The CDR3 DNA reads TGTGCCAGCAGCCTGAGGACAGCCTACGAGCAGTACTTC. Amino acid sequence: CASSLRTAYEQYF.

The rearrangement uses TRBV12-5 and TRBJ1-4; perhaps TRBD1 as D (6 bases). Germline loops: CDR1 LGHNT, CDR2 FRNRAP. The CDR3 is 17 amino acids. Trimming removed 0 bases from V and 7 bases from J, with 18 bases in between. The CDR3 reads CASGLVRAGRGAEKLFF. The CDR3 DNA reads TGTGCTAGTGGTTTGGTACGGGCTGGCAGGGGTGCTGAAAAACTGTTTTTT. The entire variable domain, with the rest obtained from reference TRBV12-5 and TRBJ1-4, is as follows: DARVTQTPRHKVTEMGQEVTMRCQPILGHNTVFWYRQTMMQGLELLAYFRNRAPLDDSGMPKDRFSAEMPDATLATLKIQPSEPRDSAVYFCASGLVRAGRGAEKLFFGSGTQLSVL.

This rearrangement joins TRBV7-2 to TRBJ2-7; D uncertain. From germline, CDR1 is SGHTA and CDR2 FQGNSA. V dropped 4 bases and J dropped 4 bases, with 8 bases sitting between them. The CDR3 covers 12 residues. The CDR3 is CASSSWRYEQYF. CDR3 DNA sequence: TGTGCCAGCAGCTCCTGGCGGTACGAGCAGTACTTC.

V gene TRBV18 combines with J gene TRBJ1-2, with 7 nucleotides matching TRBD1. Per germline, CDR1 KGHSH and CDR2 LQKENI. The CDR3 sequence is 15 residues long. With V trimmed by 2 bases and J by 6 bases, 9 bases remained unmatched. CDR3 loop: CASSPGSGGSDGYTF. As DNA, the CDR3 is TGTGCCAGCTCACCAGGGTCAGGGGGATCGGATGGCTACACCTTC.